This passage covers 6 T cell receptor beta chains from one sample sequenced in a study of T-cell memory formation after mild COVID-19. TCRdb called the 5' RACE reads again in MiXCR, with one record for every CDR3 protein. The data hold around 200,000 distinct CDR3 sequences, with around a fifth observed a single time. Sequences were obtained from PBMCs or a T cell subset sorted from them (not recorded which). These receptors were collected from an adult woman who had mild COVID-19 (a few samples of this study predate the infection). Cell type and time point are not known.

This clonotype was counted a few times. The chain links TRBV5-1 to TRBJ1-2; TRBD1 matches 9 bases. The germline V gene encodes CDR1 SGHRS and CDR2 YFSETQ. There are 15 residues in the CDR3. V shed 4 bases and J 1 base; nucleotides not matched to a gene: 5. CDR3 residues: CASSPTGGGNYGYTF. The CDR3 DNA is TGCGCCAGCAGCCCGACAGGGGGAGGTAACTATGGCTACACCTTC.

The chain couples TRBV10-2 to TRBJ2-7, with D uncertain. There are 11 residues in the CDR3. Germline V gene data show CDR1 as WSHSY and CDR2 as SAAADI. V lost 4 bases and J 5 bases, leaving 6 bases between the germline ends. CDR3 DNA: TGCGCCAGCAGTGTAGGACACGAGCAGTACTTC. Amino acids: CASSVGHEQYF.

This clonotype was counted only a few times. The J gene is TRBJ2-7, the V gene TRBV7-9; 10 positions agree with TRBD1. The CDR3 is 16 residues long. CDR1 is SEHNR, CDR2 FQNEAQ, per germline (reference sequence). Trimming cost V 4 bases and J 0 bases; bases outside gene matches: 6. In DNA form, the CDR3 reads TGTGCCAGCAGCTCACAGGACAGGGGGGACTCCTACGAGCAGTACTTC. This codes for CASSSQDRGDSYEQYF.

The chain combines TRBV27 with TRBJ1-4; possibly TRBD1 for D (6 bases). The CDR3 spans 15 residues. Trimming left V 4 bases short and J 7 bases short, with 16 bases between. CDR1 and CDR2 (germline): MNHEY, SMNVEV (reference sequence). Written as DNA, the CDR3 is TGTGCCAGCAGTTCGGCGGGGGCATGGTCTGAAAAACTGTTTTTT. Protein sequence: CASSSAGAWSEKLFF.

In this sample, this clonotype turned up many times. V gene TRBV15 combines with J gene TRBJ1-5; D is unresolved. CDR3 size: 18 residues. V shed 1 base and J shed 1 base, with 17 bases lying between them. CDR1 LNHNV and CDR2 YYDKDF come from the germline V gene (reference sequence). CDR3: CATSRASAGRVSNQPQHF. CDR3 DNA sequence: TGTGCCACCAGCAGAGCCTCGGCGGGAAGAGTAAGCAATCAGCCCCAGCATTTT. Full variable domain (outside the CDR3, taken from reference TRBV15 and TRBJ1-5): DAMVIQNPRYQVTQFGKPVTLSCSQTLNHNVMYWYQQKSSQAPKLLFHYYDKDFNNEADTPDNFQSRRPNTSFCFLDIRSPGLGDTAMYLCATSRASAGRVSNQPQHFGDGTRLSIL.

To note about this clonotype: The CDR3 ends on some other residue instead of the conserved phenylalanine or tryptophan, so this is likely a read error. No DNA is shown, since the ends of the CDR3 on it are uncertain; the CDR3 is the one TCRdb lists. The genes are TRBV6-6 and TRBJ2-5; no check of the table's D call, TRBD1, against the DNA was made. Germline V CDR1 and CDR2: MNHNY, SVGAGI (reference sequence). The CDR3 extends over 10 residues, inclusive of both ends. The CDR3 here is CASSFGAPGL.